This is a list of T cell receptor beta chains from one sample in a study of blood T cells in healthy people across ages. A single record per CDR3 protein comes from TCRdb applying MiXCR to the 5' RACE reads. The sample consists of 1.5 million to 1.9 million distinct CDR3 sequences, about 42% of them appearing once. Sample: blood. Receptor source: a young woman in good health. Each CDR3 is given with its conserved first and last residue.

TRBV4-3	CASSQDRQGVTNEQFF
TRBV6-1	CASSEVGYNQPQHF
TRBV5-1	CASRTQLAGSTDTQYF
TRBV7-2	CASEIIAGDEQYF
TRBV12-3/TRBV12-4	CASSPGTHYEQYF
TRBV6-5	CASSYAGGGDYNEQFF
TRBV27	CASSASGGRSINEQFF
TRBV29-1	CSPYLRMNTEAFF
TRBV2	CASKGNRVSGSSPLHF
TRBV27	CASSLYGLYQETQYF
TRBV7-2	CASSLALRPFGGTGEAFF
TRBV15	CATSRAGTGFQETQYF
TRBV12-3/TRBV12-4	CASTSQRGGQGSYEQYF
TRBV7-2	CASSLIVGGNEQYF
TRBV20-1	CSGRSRPEQFF
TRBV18	CASSPAGHSSTDTQYF